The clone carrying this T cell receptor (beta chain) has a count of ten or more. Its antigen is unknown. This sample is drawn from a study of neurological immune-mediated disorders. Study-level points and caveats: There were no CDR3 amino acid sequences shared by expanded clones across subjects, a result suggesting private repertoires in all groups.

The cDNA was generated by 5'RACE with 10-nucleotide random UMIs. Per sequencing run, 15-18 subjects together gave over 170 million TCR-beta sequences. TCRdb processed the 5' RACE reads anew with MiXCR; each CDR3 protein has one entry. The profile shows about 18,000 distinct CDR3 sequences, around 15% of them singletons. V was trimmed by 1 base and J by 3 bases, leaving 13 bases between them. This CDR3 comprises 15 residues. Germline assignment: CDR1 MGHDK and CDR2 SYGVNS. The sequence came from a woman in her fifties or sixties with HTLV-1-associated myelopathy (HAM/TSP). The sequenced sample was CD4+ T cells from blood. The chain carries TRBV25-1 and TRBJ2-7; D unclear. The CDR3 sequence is CASSESGLGVYEQYF. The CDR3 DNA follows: TGTGCCAGCAGTGAATCCGGCCTTGGGGTCTACGAGCAGTACTTC.